This TCR beta chain was captured by sequencing in a study of early T cells in non-severe SARS-CoV-2 infection. The sample holds many counts of this clonotype. One entry per CDR3 protein, called by TCRdb with MiXCR from the 5' RACE reads. This sample has some 76,000 distinct CDR3 sequences, with roughly an eighth found just once. The V end lost 3 bases, the J end lost 3 bases, and 11 bases lay between the germline ends. The CDR3 is 14 residues long. Germline loops: CDR1 KGHSH, CDR2 LQKENI. Sample: whole blood. The receptor's source is an adult who was a healthcare worker with PCR-confirmed SARS-CoV-2 infection or an uninfected control (not recorded which). The gene calls are TRBV18 and TRBJ1-1; possibly TRBD1 for D (5 bases). The CDR3 nucleotides are TGTGCCAGCTCACCCCGGGGAGGGGACACTGAAGCTTTCTTT. Its translation is CASSPRGGDTEAFF.